Sequencing of this T cell receptor (beta chain) was carried out in a study of blood T cell repertoires in COVID-19. In the study overall: The United States, Italy and Spain supplied acute and convalescent COVID-19 samples.

TCRdb's table, derived via immunoSEQ multiplex PCR, lists solely in-frame clones and lacks some. The sample carries fewer than 350,000 clones, 80% to 90% recorded once. Germline V gene data show CDR1 as WNHNN and CDR2 as SYGVQD (reference sequence). The CDR3 length is 14 residues. V lost 5 bases, J lost 6 bases, and 7 bases stayed unmatched. The chain joins TRBV10-1 to TRBJ2-3; TRBD2 matches 8 bases. The receptor comes from a man aged 25-40 years who had recovered from COVID-19. The sample was PBMCs or T cells enriched from blood (not recorded which). The chain's CDR3 is CASSQGLGGDTQYF. The CDR3 DNA follows: TGCGCCAGCAGTCAGGGACTAGGGGGGGATACGCAGTATTTT.